Presented here are 10 T cell receptor beta chains from one specimen sequenced in a study of blood T cell repertoires in COVID-19. Assay used: immunoSEQ multiplex PCR; TCRdb lists only in-frame clones, some missing. The sample includes roughly 250,000 clones, about 85% of them seen just once. The sample taken for sequencing was peripheral blood. These receptors came from a man aged 40-49 years with acute or convalescent COVID-19.

The chain is built from TRBV6-5 and TRBJ1-5; no clear D gene. V lost 0 bases, J lost 5 bases, and 11 bases lay in between. The CDR3 length is 15 residues. Germline-derived CDR1 and CDR2 are MNHEY and SVGAGI. CDR3 loop: CASSYSSGRYQPQHF. CDR3 DNA: TGTGCCAGCAGTTACTCGTCGGGTCGGTATCAGCCCCAGCATTTT.

The rearrangement joins TRBV2 to TRBJ1-1; no reliable D call. Trimming left V 10 bases short and J 1 base short, with 10 bases between. This CDR3 region has 12 residues. CDR1 is SNHLY, CDR2 FYNNEI, per germline. The CDR3 here is CATGRGNTEAFF. CDR3 in DNA: TGTGCCACCGGCCGCGGGAACACTGAAGCTTTCTTT. The full variable domain, in which reference TRBV2 and TRBJ1-1 provide the parts outside the CDR3, is EPEVTQTPSHQVTQMGQEVILRCVPISNHLYFYWYRQILGQKVEFLVSFYNNEISEKSEIFDDQFSVERPDGSNFTLKIRSTKLEDSAMYFCATGRGNTEAFFGQGTRLTVV.

This chain links TRBV28 with TRBJ2-2; the D gene is possibly TRBD2 (5 bases). Between the trimmed V and J ends, which lost 5 bases and 5 bases, there was a span of 15 bases. CDR3 length: 15 amino acids. Germline V lookup: CDR1 MDHEN, CDR2 SYDVKM. In DNA form, the CDR3 reads TGTGCCAGCAGTATAGGGCCGCGAGGGACCGGGGAGCTGTTTTTT. Translated, it gives CASSIGPRGTGELFF.

The chain couples TRBV6-5 to TRBJ2-1; 8 positions agree with TRBD2. This CDR3 is built from 15 residues. Per the germline V gene, CDR1 is MNHEY and CDR2 is SVGAGI. V shed 5 bases and J 8 bases; nucleotides not matched to a gene: 11. The CDR3 here is CASSLRVAGGYEQFF. CDR3 DNA: TGTGCCAGCAGTCTTCGTGTGGCGGGGGGTTATGAGCAGTTCTTC.

This chain links TRBV5-4 with TRBJ2-7; TRBD1 is a possible D gene (6 bases). The CDR3 runs to 13 residues. V was clipped by 1 base and J by 4 bases, with 9 bases between them. Germline assignment: CDR1 SGHNT and CDR2 YYREEE (reference sequence). CDR3: CASSLPQGYEQYF. The CDR3, as DNA: TGTGCCAGCAGCTTGCCCCAGGGGTACGAGCAGTACTTC.

J is TRBJ1-3 and V is TRBV2; 9 bases are a match to TRBD1. The CDR3 sequence is 15 residues long. J gave up 5 bases and V 3 bases, and 5 bases lay outside the gene matches. Per the germline V gene, CDR1 is SNHLY and CDR2 is FYNNEI. This CDR3 is CASSEDRGFRNTIYF. The CDR3 region has the DNA TGTGCCAGCAGTGAGGACAGGGGCTTTAGAAACACCATATATTTT.

The J gene is TRBJ2-7, the V gene TRBV5-6, with D tentatively TRBD2 (5 bases). V lost 4 bases to trimming and J lost 5 bases, with 13 bases between them. This CDR3 comprises 13 residues. Germline V gives CDR1 SGHDT, CDR2 YYEEEE. CDR3 DNA sequence: TGTGCCAGCAGCCACCGTCGGGGTCACGAGCAGTACTTC. It codes for CASSHRRGHEQYF.

The rearrangement uses TRBV15 and TRBJ2-3; 8 nucleotides match TRBD2. The CDR3 totals 17 residues. The germline CDR1 and CDR2 sequences are LNHNV and YYDKDF (reference sequence). Trimming at V came to 1 base and at J to 9 bases, leaving 15 bases not matched to a gene. The CDR3 loop is CATSRAQGNQLAETQYF. The CDR3 DNA follows: TGTGCCACCAGCAGAGCCCAGGGGAACCAACTAGCGGAAACGCAGTATTTT. Full variable domain (missing parts from reference TRBV15 and TRBJ2-3): DAMVIQNPRYQVTQFGKPVTLSCSQTLNHNVMYWYQQKSSQAPKLLFHYYDKDFNNEADTPDNFQSRRPNTSFCFLDIRSPGLGDTAMYLCATSRAQGNQLAETQYFGPGTRLTVL.

The rearrangement uses TRBV27 and TRBJ2-1, with 8 positions matching TRBD2. The CDR3 is 15 residues long. Germline CDR1 MNHEY, CDR2 SMNVEV (reference sequence). Trimming took 2 bases from V and 6 from J; bases not matched to a gene: 6. The CDR3 spells CASSLGLAGPNEQFF. The CDR3 DNA reads as TGTGCCAGCAGTTTAGGGCTAGCGGGTCCCAATGAGCAGTTCTTC.

The chain couples TRBV28 to TRBJ1-5; D not certain. The germline CDR1 and CDR2 sequences are MDHEN and SYDVKM. This CDR3 is built from 13 residues. Trimming shortened V by 5 bases and J by 8 bases, and 13 bases separated the two germline ends. CDR3 nucleotide sequence: TGTGCCAGCAGTGCGAGCCCACGCGAGCCCCAGCATTTT. Translation: CASSASPREPQHF.